These T cell receptor beta chains were read from a single sample in a study of blood T cells in healthy people across ages. TCRdb redid the calling of the 5' RACE reads with MiXCR, one entry per CDR3 protein. The table records approximately 1,700,000 distinct CDR3 sequences, about 39% of them present only once. What was sequenced was blood. Receptors originate from a human donor in good health. CDR3s include the opening cysteine and the closing phenylalanine or tryptophan. D genes are given only for firm matches. Size tells how often a clone was seen (once, few, many) or the class of an expanded clone, and some rows leave it out.

>TRBJ1-1|TRBV7-9|-|-
CASRWGEGEAFF
TGTGCCAGCAGGTGGGGCGAGGGGGAAGCTTTCTTT
>TRBJ2-3|TRBV27|-|-
CASSLLNPKRADTQYF
TGTGCCAGCAGTTTATTAAACCCCAAACGCGCAGATACGCAGTATTTT
>TRBJ2-7|TRBV29-1|-|-
CSVEEQGLMTYEQYF
TGCAGCGTTGAGGAGCAGGGCCTAATGACCTACGAGCAGTACTTC
>TRBJ1-1|TRBV4-1|TRBD1|-
CASSQGQGKIMNTEAFF
TGCGCCAGCAGCCAGGGACAGGGGAAGATCATGAACACTGAAGCTTTCTTT
>TRBJ2-7|TRBV24-1|-|-
CATSAKHSYEQYF
TGTGCCACCAGTGCCAAGCACTCCTACGAGCAGTACTTC
>TRBJ2-5|TRBV7-3|TRBD2|-
CASSLGLAGGGMETQYF
TGTGCCAGCAGCCTAGGACTAGCGGGGGGTGGAATGGAGACCCAGTACTTC
>TRBJ2-4|TRBV18|-|few
CASSQGTGEFDQYF
TGTGCCAGCTCACAGGGGACGGGGGAGTTTGATCAGTACTTC
>TRBJ1-1|TRBV12-3/TRBV12-4|-|-
CANSGSNTEAFF
TGTGCCAACTCAGGGTCGAACACTGAAGCTTTCTTT
>TRBJ2-1|TRBV11-3|-|-
CASSPLKGNEQFF
TGTGCCAGCAGCCCGTTGAAGGGTAATGAGCAGTTCTTC
>TRBJ2-7|TRBV7-9|-|-
CASSLMFNEQYF
TGTGCCAGCAGCTTAATGTTCAACGAGCAGTACTTC
>TRBJ1-2|TRBV5-5|-|once
CASSIKPTVPGGGYTF
TGTGCCAGCAGCATAAAACCGACAGTTCCCGGGGGTGGCTACACCTTC
>TRBJ1-2|TRBV7-2|-|-
CASSLGGNDYGYTF
TGTGCCAGCAGCTTAGGGGGAAACGACTATGGCTACACCTTC
>TRBJ1-1|TRBV12-3/TRBV12-4|-|few
CACSLYTEAFF
TGTGCCTGCAGCCTGTACACTGAAGCTTTCTTT
>TRBJ1-6|TRBV6-5|-|-
CASSYRDPGRSPLHF
TGTGCCAGCAGTTACAGGGATCCGGGGAGGTCACCCCTCCACTTT
>TRBJ1-5|TRBV20-1|-|-
CSARRGARGQPQHF
TGCAGTGCTAGAAGGGGGGCGAGGGGTCAGCCCCAGCATTTT
>TRBJ2-7|TRBV20-1|TRBD2|many
CSALGLAGEKQYF
TGCAGTGCTCTGGGACTAGCGGGGGAGAAGCAGTACTTC
>TRBJ2-4|TRBV12-3/TRBV12-4|TRBD1|-
CASSLVLDREETQYF
TGTGCCAGCAGTTTAGTTTTGGACAGGGAAGAGACTCAGTACTTC
>TRBJ2-7|TRBV6-5|-|-
CASTSERGLAVYEQYF
TGTGCCAGCACCTCAGAACGGGGACTCGCGGTCTACGAGCAGTACTTC
>TRBJ2-5|TRBV3-1|TRBD2|-
CASSKLADETQYF
TGTGCCAGCAGCAAACTAGCGGATGAGACCCAGTACTTC
>TRBJ1-4|TRBV15|TRBD1|few
CATSRDRDRGGEKLFF
TGTGCCACCAGCAGAGATAGGGACAGGGGTGGTGAAAAACTGTTTTTT
>TRBJ2-3|TRBV27|TRBD2|-
CASSLSASGYTDTQYF
TGTGCCAGCAGTTTATCCGCTAGCGGATACACAGATACGCAGTATTTT
>TRBJ1-2|TRBV4-2|-|-
CASSQDGRRFYGYTF
TGTGCCAGCAGCCAAGATGGCAGGCGATTCTATGGCTACACCTTC
>TRBJ1-1|TRBV27|-|-
CASKMALNMNTEAFF
TGTGCCAGCAAAATGGCCCTAAATATGAACACTGAAGCTTTCTTT
>TRBJ1-5|TRBV5-1|-|few
CASSPAGPGEQPQHF
TGCGCCAGCAGCCCCGCGGGGCCTGGGGAACAGCCCCAGCATTTT
>TRBJ2-4|TRBV27|TRBD2|few
CASSLTAAGGDEYF
TGTGCCAGCAGTTTAACCGCTGCGGGGGGCGATGAGTACTTC
>TRBJ1-2|TRBV7-2|-|-
CASSPQGLNAGHYGYTF
TGTGCCAGCAGCCCCCAAGGGTTAAACGCCGGACACTATGGCTACACCTTC
>TRBJ1-2|TRBV9|-|-
CASSEGPQAGSYLGYTF
TGTGCCAGCAGCGAAGGGCCCCAGGCAGGCTCTTATTTAGGCTACACCTTC
>TRBJ2-3|TRBV6-5|TRBD1|-
CASSYFEGQGRAADTQYF
TGTGCCAGCAGTTACTTCGAGGGACAGGGGCGGGCGGCAGATACGCAGTATTTT
>TRBJ1-5|TRBV12-3/TRBV12-4|-|many
CASSLGGPQHF
TGTGCCAGCAGTTTGGGTGGACCCCAGCATTTT
>TRBJ1-2|TRBV20-1|TRBD1|-
CSATTGSASYTF
TGCAGTGCTACGACAGGGTCGGCGAGCTACACCTTC
>TRBJ1-5|TRBV6-5|TRBD1|-
CASSYTTGQGPSYISNQPQHF
TGTGCCAGCAGTTACACCACGGGACAGGGGCCCAGCTATATTAGCAATCAGCCCCAGCATTTT
>TRBJ2-5|TRBV27|TRBD2|few
CAISLGGGTAETQYF
TGTGCCATCAGTTTGGGGGGGGGAACGGCAGAGACCCAGTACTTC
>TRBJ1-6|TRBV12-3/TRBV12-4|-|-
CASSIDPGGSPLHF
TGTGCCAGCAGTATTGACCCGGGGGGCTCACCCCTCCACTTT
>TRBJ2-3|TRBV19|TRBD1|-
CASSTGQNTDTQYF
TGTGCCAGTTCCACGGGACAGAACACAGATACGCAGTATTTT
>TRBJ1-1|TRBV10-3|-|-
CAISERWVGTEAFF
TGTGCCATCAGTGAGCGCTGGGTGGGAACTGAAGCTTTCTTT
>TRBJ2-7|TRBV7-3|-|few
CASSLPVGSYEQYF
TGTGCCAGCAGCCTTCCAGTGGGGTCCTACGAGCAGTACTTC
>TRBJ2-5|TRBV12-3/TRBV12-4|TRBD1|few
CASSLGGQAYQETQYF
TGTGCCAGCAGTTTGGGGGGACAGGCGTACCAAGAGACCCAGTACTTC
>TRBJ1-5|TRBV7-6|-|few
CASSLEERGFGPQHF
TGTGCCAGCAGCTTAGAGGAAAGGGGATTTGGCCCCCAGCATTTT
>TRBJ2-3|TRBV7-3|-|few
CASSLGGIPSTDTQYF
TGTGCCAGCAGCCTCGGCGGGATTCCGTCCACAGATACGCAGTATTTT
>TRBJ1-2|TRBV9|-|-
CASTYRDQANYGYTF
TGTGCCAGCACCTACAGGGACCAAGCTAACTATGGCTACACCTTC
>TRBJ1-4|TRBV9|TRBD1|few
CASSGQGQGNEKLFF
TGTGCCAGCAGCGGACAGGGGCAGGGTAATGAAAAACTGTTTTTT
>TRBJ1-2|TRBV12-3/TRBV12-4|-|-
CASSLFVGQYYGYTF
TGTGCCAGCAGTTTATTCGTAGGGCAGTACTATGGCTACACCTTC
>TRBJ2-7|TRBV7-2|TRBD1|-
CASSFSTGSLNEQYF
TGTGCCAGCAGCTTCTCGACAGGGAGTCTCAACGAGCAGTACTTC
>TRBJ1-4|TRBV4-3|-|few
CASSQDGPGTNEKLFF
TGCGCCAGCAGCCAAGATGGGCCGGGCACTAACGAAAAACTGTTTTTT
>TRBJ1-2|TRBV5-5|-|-
CASSSARQLNYGYTF
TGTGCCAGCAGCTCCGCCCGACAGCTAAACTATGGCTACACCTTC
>TRBJ1-1|TRBV7-2|-|-
CASSPGTLGITEAFF
TGTGCCAGCAGCCCCGGGACACTGGGGATAACCGAAGCTTTCTTT
>TRBJ2-6|TRBV11-1|TRBD1|few
CASSSGQAGANVLTF
TGTGCCAGCAGCTCGGGACAGGCTGGGGCCAACGTCCTGACTTTC
>TRBJ1-2|TRBV29-1|-|few
CSVQDSSYGYTF
TGCAGCGTCCAGGACAGTTCCTATGGCTACACCTTC
>TRBJ2-2|TRBV5-5|-|-
CASSLAGLTGELFF
TGTGCCAGCAGCTTGGCGGGTCTGACCGGGGAGCTGTTTTTT
>TRBJ2-7|TRBV3-1|-|-
CASSRLGDYEQYF
TGTGCCAGCAGCCGACTAGGCGACTACGAGCAGTACTTC
>TRBJ1-4|TRBV28|-|once
CASLRSRGEKLFF
TGTGCCAGCCTGAGATCACGGGGTGAAAAACTGTTTTTT
>TRBJ2-5|TRBV2|-|-
CASSEGFSYQETQYF
TGTGCCAGCAGTGAGGGCTTTTCATACCAAGAGACCCAGTACTTC
>TRBJ2-7|TRBV2|TRBD1|-
CASSAGQGIEQYF
TGTGCCAGCAGTGCGGGACAGGGTATCGAGCAGTACTTC